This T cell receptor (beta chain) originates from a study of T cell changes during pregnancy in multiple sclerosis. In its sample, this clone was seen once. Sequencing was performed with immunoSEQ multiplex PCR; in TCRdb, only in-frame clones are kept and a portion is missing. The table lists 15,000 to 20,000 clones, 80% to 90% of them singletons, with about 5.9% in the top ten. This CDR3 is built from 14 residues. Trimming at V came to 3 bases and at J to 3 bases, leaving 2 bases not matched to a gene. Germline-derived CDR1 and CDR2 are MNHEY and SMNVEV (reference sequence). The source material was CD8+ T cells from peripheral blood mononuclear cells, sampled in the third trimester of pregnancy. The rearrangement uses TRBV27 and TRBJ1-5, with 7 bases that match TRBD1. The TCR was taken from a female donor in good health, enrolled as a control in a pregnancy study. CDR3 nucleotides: TGTGCCAGCAGTTTTACAGGGGACAATCAGCCCCAGCATTTT. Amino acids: CASSFTGDNQPQHF.